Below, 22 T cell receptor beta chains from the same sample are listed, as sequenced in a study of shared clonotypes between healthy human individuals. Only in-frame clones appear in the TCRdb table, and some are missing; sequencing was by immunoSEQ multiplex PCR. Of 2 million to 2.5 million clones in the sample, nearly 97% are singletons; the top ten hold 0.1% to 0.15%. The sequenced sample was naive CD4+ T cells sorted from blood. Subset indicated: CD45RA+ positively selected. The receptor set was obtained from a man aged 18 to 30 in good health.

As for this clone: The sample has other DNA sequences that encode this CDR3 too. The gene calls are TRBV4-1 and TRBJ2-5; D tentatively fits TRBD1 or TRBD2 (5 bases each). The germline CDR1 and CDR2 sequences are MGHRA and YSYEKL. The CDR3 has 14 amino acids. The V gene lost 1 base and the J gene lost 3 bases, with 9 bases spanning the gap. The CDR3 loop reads CASSQARGEETQYF. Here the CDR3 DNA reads TGCGCCAGCAGCCAAGCGAGAGGGGAAGAGACCCAGTACTTC.

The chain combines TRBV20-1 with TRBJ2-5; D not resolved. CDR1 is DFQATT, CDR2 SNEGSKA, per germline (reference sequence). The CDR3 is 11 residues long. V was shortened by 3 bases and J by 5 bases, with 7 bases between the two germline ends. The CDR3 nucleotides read TGCAGTGCTAGGGTAAGGGAGACCCAGTACTTC. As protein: CSARVRETQYF.

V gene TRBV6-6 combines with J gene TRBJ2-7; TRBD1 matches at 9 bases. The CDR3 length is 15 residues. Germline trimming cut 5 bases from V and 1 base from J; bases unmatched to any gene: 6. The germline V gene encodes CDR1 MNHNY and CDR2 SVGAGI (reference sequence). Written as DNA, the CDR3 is TGTGCCAGCAGTACCCCGGGACAGGGTTCCTACGAGCAGTACTTC. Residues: CASSTPGQGSYEQYF.

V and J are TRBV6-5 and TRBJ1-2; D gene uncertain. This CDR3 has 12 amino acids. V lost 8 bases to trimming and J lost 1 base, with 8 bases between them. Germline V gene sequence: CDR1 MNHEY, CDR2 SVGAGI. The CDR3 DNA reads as TGTGCCAGCGGGCAGGTTAACTATGGCTACACCTTC. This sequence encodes CASGQVNYGYTF.

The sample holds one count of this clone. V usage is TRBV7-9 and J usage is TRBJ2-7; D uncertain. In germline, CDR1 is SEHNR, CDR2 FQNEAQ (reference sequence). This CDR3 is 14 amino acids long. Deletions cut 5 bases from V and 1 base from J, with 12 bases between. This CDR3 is CASSVVQESYEQYF. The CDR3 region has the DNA TGTGCCAGCAGCGTCGTTCAGGAGTCCTACGAGCAGTACTTC.

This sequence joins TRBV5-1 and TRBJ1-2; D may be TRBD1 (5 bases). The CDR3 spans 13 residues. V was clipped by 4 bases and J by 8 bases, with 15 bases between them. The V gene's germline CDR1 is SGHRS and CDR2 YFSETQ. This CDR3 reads CASSLPQGGGYTF. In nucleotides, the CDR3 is TGCGCCAGCAGCCTCCCCCAGGGCGGCGGCTACACCTTC.

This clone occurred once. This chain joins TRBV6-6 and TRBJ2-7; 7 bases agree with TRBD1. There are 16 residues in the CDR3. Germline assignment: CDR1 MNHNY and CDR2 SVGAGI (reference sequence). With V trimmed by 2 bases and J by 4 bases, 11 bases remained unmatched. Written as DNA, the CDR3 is TGTGCCAGCAGTTACAAGGGGGCCCGCCCGGTATACGAGCAGTACTTC. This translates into CASSYKGARPVYEQYF.

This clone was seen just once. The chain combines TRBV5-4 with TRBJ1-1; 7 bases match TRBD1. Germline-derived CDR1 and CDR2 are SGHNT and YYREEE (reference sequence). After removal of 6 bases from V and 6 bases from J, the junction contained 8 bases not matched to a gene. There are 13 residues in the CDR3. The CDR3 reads CASIHPDRAEAFF. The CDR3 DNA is TGTGCCAGCATCCACCCCGACAGGGCTGAAGCTTTCTTT. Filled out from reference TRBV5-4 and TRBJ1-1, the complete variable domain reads ETGVTQSPTHLIKTRGQQVTLRCSSQSGHNTVSWYQQALGQGPQFIFQYYREEENGRGNFPPRFSGLQFPNYSSELNVNALELDDSALYLCASIHPDRAEAFFGQGTRLTVV.

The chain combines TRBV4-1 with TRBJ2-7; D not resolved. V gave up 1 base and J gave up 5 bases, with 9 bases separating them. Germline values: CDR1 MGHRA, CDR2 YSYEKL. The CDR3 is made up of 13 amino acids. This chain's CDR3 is CASSQAGAHEQYF. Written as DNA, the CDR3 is TGCGCCAGCAGCCAAGCGGGCGCCCACGAGCAGTACTTC.

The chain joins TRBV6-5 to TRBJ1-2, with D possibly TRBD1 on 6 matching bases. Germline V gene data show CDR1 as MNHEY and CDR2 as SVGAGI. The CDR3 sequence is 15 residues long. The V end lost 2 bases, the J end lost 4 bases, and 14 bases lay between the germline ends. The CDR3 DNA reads TGTGCCAGCAGTTACAGGGGGGTCGAGGCCTATGGCTACACCTTC. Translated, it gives CASSYRGVEAYGYTF.

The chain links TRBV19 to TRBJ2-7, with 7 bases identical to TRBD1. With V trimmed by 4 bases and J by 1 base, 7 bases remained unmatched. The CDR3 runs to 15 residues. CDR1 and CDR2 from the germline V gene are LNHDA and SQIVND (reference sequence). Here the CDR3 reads CASSTQTGRSYEQYF. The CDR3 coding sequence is TGTGCCAGTAGTACCCAGACAGGGAGATCCTACGAGCAGTACTTC.

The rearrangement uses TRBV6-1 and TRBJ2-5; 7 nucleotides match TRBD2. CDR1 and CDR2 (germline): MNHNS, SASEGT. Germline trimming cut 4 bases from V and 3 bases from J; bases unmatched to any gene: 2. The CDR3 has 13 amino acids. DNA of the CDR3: TGTGCCAGCAGTGCCGGGGGGAAAGAGACCCAGTACTTC. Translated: CASSAGGKETQYF.

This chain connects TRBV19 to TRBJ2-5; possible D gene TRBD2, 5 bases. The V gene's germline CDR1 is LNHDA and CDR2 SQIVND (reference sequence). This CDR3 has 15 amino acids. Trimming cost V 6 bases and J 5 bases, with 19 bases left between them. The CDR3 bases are TGTGCCAGTAGCTACGGACTCCTCGGAGCGGAGACCCAGTACTTC. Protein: CASSYGLLGAETQYF.

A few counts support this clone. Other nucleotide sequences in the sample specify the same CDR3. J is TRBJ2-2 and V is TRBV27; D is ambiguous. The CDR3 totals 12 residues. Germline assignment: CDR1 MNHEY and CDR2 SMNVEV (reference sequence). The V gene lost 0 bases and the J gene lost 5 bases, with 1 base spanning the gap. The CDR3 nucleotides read TGTGCCAGCAGTTTATCGACCGGGGAGCTGTTTTTT. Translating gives CASSLSTGELFF.

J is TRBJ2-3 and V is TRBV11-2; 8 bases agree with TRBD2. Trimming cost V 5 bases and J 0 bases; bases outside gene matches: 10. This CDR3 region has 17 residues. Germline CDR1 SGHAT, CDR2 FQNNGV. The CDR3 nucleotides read TGTGCCAGCAGCCTCCGGGGGGGGGCCTCTAGCACAGATACGCAGTATTTT. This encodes CASSLRGGASSTDTQYF.

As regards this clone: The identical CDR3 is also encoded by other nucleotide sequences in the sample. This chain's CDR3 is CASRPDYNEQFF. The CDR3 coding sequence is TGTGCCAGCCGACCTGATTACAATGAGCAGTTCTTC. The rearrangement links TRBV2 to TRBJ2-1; D ambiguous. CDR3 length: 12 residues. Germline V gene data show CDR1 as SNHLY and CDR2 as FYNNEI. Trimming pared 8 bases from V and 4 bases from J, leaving 9 bases between.

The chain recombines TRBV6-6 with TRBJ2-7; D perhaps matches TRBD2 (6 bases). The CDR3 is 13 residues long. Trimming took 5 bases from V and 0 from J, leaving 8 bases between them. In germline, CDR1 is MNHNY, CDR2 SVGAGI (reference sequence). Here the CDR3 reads CASSGDFSYEQYF. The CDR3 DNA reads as TGTGCCAGCAGTGGGGACTTCTCCTACGAGCAGTACTTC.

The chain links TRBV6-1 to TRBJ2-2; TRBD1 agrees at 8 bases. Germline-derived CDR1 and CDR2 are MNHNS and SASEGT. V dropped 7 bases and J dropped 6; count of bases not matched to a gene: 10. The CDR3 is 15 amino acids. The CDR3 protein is CASNTQGAWAGELFF. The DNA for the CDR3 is TGTGCCAGCAATACCCAGGGGGCTTGGGCCGGGGAGCTGTTTTTT.

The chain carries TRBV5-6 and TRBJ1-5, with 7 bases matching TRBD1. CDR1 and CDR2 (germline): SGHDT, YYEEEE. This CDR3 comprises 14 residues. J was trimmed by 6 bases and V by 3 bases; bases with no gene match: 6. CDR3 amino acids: CASSSTGVSQPQHF. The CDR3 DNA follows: TGTGCCAGCAGCTCTACAGGGGTTAGTCAGCCCCAGCATTTT. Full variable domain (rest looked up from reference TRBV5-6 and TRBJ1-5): DAGVTQSPTHLIKTRGQQVTLRCSPKSGHDTVSWYQQALGQGPQFIFQYYEEEERQRGNFPDRFSGHQFPNYSSELNVNALLLGDSALYLCASSSTGVSQPQHFGDGTRLSIL.

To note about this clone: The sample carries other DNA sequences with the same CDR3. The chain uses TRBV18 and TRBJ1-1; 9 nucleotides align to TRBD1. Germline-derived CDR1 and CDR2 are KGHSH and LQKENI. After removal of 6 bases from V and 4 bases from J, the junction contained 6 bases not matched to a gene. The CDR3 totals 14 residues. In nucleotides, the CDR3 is TGTGCCAGCTCCCCAGGACAGGGGCTCACTGAAGCTTTCTTT. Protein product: CASSPGQGLTEAFF.

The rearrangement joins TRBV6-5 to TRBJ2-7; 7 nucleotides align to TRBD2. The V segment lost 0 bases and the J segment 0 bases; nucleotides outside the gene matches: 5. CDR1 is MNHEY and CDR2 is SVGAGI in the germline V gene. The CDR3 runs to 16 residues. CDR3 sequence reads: CASSYSGREVSYEQYF. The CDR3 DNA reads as TGTGCCAGCAGTTACTCTGGCCGGGAGGTCTCCTACGAGCAGTACTTC.

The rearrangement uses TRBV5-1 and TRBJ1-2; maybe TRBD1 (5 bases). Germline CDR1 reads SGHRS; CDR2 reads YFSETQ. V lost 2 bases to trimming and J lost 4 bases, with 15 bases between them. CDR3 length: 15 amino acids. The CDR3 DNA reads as TGCGCCAGCAGCTTCAGGCAGGGTCCTATCTATGGCTACACCTTC. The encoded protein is CASSFRQGPIYGYTF.